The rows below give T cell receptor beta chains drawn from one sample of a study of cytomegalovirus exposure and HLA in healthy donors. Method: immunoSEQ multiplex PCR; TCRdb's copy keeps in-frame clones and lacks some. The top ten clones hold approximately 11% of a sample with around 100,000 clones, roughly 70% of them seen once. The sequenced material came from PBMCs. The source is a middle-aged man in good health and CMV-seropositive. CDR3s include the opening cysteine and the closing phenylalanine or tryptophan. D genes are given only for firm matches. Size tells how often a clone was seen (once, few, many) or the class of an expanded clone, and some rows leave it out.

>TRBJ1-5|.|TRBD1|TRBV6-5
CANHPPGQPNQPQHF
TGTGCCAACCATCCTCCGGGACAGCCCAATCAGCCCCAGCATTTT
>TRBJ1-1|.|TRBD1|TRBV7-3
CASSSGPGQPTEAFF
TGTGCCAGCAGCTCAGGCCCGGGACAGCCCACTGAAGCTTTCTTT
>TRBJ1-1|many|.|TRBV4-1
CASSQRTLRSLNTEAFF
TGCGCCAGCAGCCAACGCACGCTCAGGTCCCTGAACACTGAAGCTTTCTTT
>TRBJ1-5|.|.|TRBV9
CASSVHTDQPQHF
TGTGCCAGCAGCGTACACACCGATCAGCCCCAGCATTTT
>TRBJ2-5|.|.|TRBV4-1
CASSQDGLAYQETQYF
TGCGCCAGCAGCCAAGATGGGCTAGCGTACCAAGAGACCCAGTACTTC
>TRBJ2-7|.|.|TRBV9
CASSVGPQFYEQYF
TGTGCCAGCAGCGTAGGTCCTCAGTTCTACGAGCAGTACTTC
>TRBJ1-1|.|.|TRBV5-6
CASSSPGGLNTEAFF
TGTGCCAGCAGCTCCCCGGGGGGGTTGAACACTGAAGCTTTCTTT
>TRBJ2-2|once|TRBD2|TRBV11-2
CASSLQRGNTGELFF
TGTGCCAGCAGCTTACAGCGGGGAAACACCGGGGAGCTGTTTTTT
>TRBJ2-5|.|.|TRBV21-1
CASSKGFDSQETQYF
TGTGCCAGCAGCAAAGGGTTTGACAGCCAAGAGACCCAGTACTTC
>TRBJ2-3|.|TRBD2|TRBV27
CASSLLTGTSQGTDTQYF
TGTGCCAGCAGTTTGCTCACTGGGACTAGCCAGGGCACAGATACGCAGTATTTT
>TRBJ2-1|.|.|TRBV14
CASSPAVGAVIYNEQFF
TGTGCCAGCAGCCCCGCGGTAGGCGCGGTAATCTACAATGAGCAGTTCTTC
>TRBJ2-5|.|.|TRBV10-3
CAISEDHSQTQYF
TGTGCCATCAGTGAAGATCACAGCCAGACCCAGTACTTC
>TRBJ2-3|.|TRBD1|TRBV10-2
CASAPSHRGLTDTQYF
TGCGCCAGCGCCCCAAGCCACAGGGGGCTCACAGATACGCAGTATTTT
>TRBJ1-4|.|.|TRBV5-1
CASSLAGSTIEKLFF
TGCGCCAGCAGCTTGGCGGGATCTACCATTGAAAAACTGTTTTTT
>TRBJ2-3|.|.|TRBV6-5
CASLEAGGTDTQYF
TGTGCCAGCCTGGAGGCCGGGGGCACAGATACGCAGTATTTT
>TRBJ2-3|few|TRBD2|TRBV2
CASRRTSGSPDTQYF
TGTGCCAGCAGGAGGACTAGCGGGAGCCCAGATACGCAGTATTTT
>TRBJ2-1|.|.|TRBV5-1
CASSLASSYNEQFF
TGCGCCAGCAGCTTGGCGTCCTCCTACAATGAGCAGTTCTTC
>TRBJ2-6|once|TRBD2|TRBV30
CAWSGASGSLSGANVLTF
TGTGCCTGGAGTGGGGCTAGCGGGAGTCTCTCTGGGGCCAACGTCCTGACTTTC
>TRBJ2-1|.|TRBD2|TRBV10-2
CASGLAGELYNEQFF
TGCGCCAGCGGACTAGCGGGCGAACTCTACAATGAGCAGTTCTTC
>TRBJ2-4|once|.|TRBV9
CASSVGGGKNIQYF
TGTGCCAGCAGCGTAGGCGGCGGCAAAAACATTCAGTACTTC
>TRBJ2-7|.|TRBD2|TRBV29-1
CSVEVPGTSGERGSYEQYF
TGCAGCGTTGAAGTACCCGGGACTAGCGGAGAGAGGGGGTCCTACGAGCAGTACTTC
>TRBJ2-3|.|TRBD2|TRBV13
CASSSPSGRGRDTQYF
TGTGCCAGCAGCTCCCCTAGCGGGAGGGGGAGAGATACGCAGTATTTT
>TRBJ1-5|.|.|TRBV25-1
CASGHRGNQPQHF
TGTGCCAGCGGACATAGGGGCAATCAGCCCCAGCATTTT